Listed below are T cell receptor beta chains from one sample, sequenced in a study of T cell changes during pregnancy in multiple sclerosis. Clones were read by immunoSEQ multiplex PCR, and TCRdb kept only the in-frame ones, dropping some. Among around 70,000 clones, approximately 90% were seen once, and the ten largest hold over 2%. The input for sequencing was peripheral blood, taken in the second trimester of pregnancy. Receptor source: a female donor in good health, enrolled as a control in a pregnancy study. Both conserved end residues are part of each CDR3. The D gene is left open where the match is weak. Where a row states a size, it is once, few, many or the class of an expanded clone; other rows omit it.

d_call	j_call	clone_size	v_call	cdr3_nt	cdr3_aa
TRBD1	TRBJ2-3	.	TRBV29-1	TGCAGCGTCTCGACAGGGAGTGCAGATACGCAGTATTTT	CSVSTGSADTQYF
.	TRBJ1-2	.	TRBV6-5	TGTGCCAGCAGTCGATCAGGGGCTGGGCTGTACGGCTACACCTTC	CASSRSGAGLYGYTF
TRBD1	TRBJ1-5	.	TRBV6-5	TGTGCCAGCAGTTATGGGACAGGGGGTGATCAGCCCCAGCATTTT	CASSYGTGGDQPQHF
.	TRBJ1-1	.	TRBV4-2	TGTGCCAGCAGCCCGGGACTTTCGAACACTGAAGCTTTCTTT	CASSPGLSNTEAFF
.	TRBJ2-7	.	TRBV11-2	TGTGCCAGCAGCCCATGGGGGGTGGACAGGCTGCGGCCCTACGAGCAGTACTTC	CASSPWGVDRLRPYEQYF
TRBD1	TRBJ2-7	once	TRBV5-5	TGTGCCAGCAGGGGGACAGGGGGCTACGAGCAGTACTTC	CASRGTGGYEQYF
TRBD1	TRBJ2-7	.	TRBV7-2	TGTGCCAGCAGCCTAAACAGGGGTGTAGTCCACGAGCAGTACTTC	CASSLNRGVVHEQYF
TRBD1	TRBJ2-7	once	TRBV9	TGTGCCAGCAGCGTAGGGGACAGGGGTATCAACGAGCAGTACTTC	CASSVGDRGINEQYF
TRBD2	TRBJ2-3	.	TRBV4-3	TGCGCCAGCAGCCAACTACTAGCGGGGAGGGCAGATACGCAGTATTTT	CASSQLLAGRADTQYF
.	TRBJ1-1	.	TRBV29-1	TGCAGCGTTGTCGGACAGTCTGAAGCTTTCTTT	CSVVGQSEAFF
.	TRBJ2-5	.	TRBV14	TGTGCCAGCAGCCCCCGTCGTGCGGAATTGAACATTCGCCAAGAGACCCAGTACTTC	CASSPRRAELNIRQETQYF
.	TRBJ2-1	once	TRBV4-3	TGCGCCAGCAGCTCCACCGGACGGGGTGCCCGCAATGAGCAGTTCTTC	CASSSTGRGARNEQFF
.	TRBJ2-2	.	TRBV5-4	TGTGCCAGCAGCGGGCAGACCACCCGGGAGCTGTTTTTT	CASSGQTTRELFF
TRBD2	TRBJ2-6	.	TRBV19	TGTGCCACTAGCGCGACGGGACTAGCGGCTTCTGGGGCCAACGTCCTGACTTTC	CATSATGLAASGANVLTF